This TCR beta chain stems from a study of blood T cell repertoires in COVID-19. About the study: The United States, Italy and Spain supplied acute and convalescent COVID-19 samples. Nucleic acid was either cDNA or gDNA, and it came from T cells, B-cell-depleted T cells, or PBMCs.

Per the original data handling: Researchers report that nucleated cell counts were estimated from reference gene primer amplification. Clones were sequenced by immunoSEQ multiplex PCR, and TCRdb holds only the in-frame ones, with some missing. D and trimming were read from the DNA, whereas the V and J calls and clone size are those reported in that table. In the table there are around 180,000 clones, 70% to 90% of which are singletons. The receptor was derived from a man aged 55 to 70 with acute or convalescent COVID-19. The source material was peripheral blood.

CDR3 coding DNA: TGTGCCAGCAGTTCTTACAGGGGAACGACTTATGGCTACACCTTC. Protein product: CASSSYRGTTYGYTF. This chain links TRBV6-2 or TRBV6-3 with TRBJ1-2; TRBD1 matches at 7 bases. The V gene end was trimmed by 4 bases and the J gene end by 5 bases; junction bases not matched to a gene: 10. Per germline, CDR1 MNHEY and CDR2 SVGEGT. This CDR3 comprises 15 residues.